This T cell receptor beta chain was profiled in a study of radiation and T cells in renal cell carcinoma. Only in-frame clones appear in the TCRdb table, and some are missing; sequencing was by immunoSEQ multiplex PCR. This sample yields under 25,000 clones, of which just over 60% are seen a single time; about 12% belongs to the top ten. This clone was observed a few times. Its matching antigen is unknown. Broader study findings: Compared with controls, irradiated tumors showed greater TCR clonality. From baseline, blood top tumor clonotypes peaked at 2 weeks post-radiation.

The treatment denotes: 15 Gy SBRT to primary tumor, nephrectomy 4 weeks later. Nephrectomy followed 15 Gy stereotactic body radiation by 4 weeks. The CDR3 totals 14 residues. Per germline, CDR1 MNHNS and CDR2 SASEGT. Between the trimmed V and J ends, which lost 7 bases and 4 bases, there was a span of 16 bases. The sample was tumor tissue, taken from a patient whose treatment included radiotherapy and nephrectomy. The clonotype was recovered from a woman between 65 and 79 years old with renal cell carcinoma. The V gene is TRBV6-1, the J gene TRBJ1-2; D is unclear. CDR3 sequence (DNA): TGTGCCAGCACGCCCTGGGCCTCTGGCTATGGCTACACCTTC. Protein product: CASTPWASGYGYTF.